This is a list of T cell receptor beta chains from one sample in a study of cytomegalovirus exposure and HLA in healthy donors. Produced via immunoSEQ multiplex PCR; TCRdb's table is partial and in-frame only. The sample lists 200,000 to 300,000 clones, more than 75% occurring once. The specimen was PBMCs. The receptors derive from a woman aged 40-49 years in good health and CMV-seropositive. CDR3s include the opening cysteine and the closing phenylalanine or tryptophan. The D gene is left open where the match is weak. Clone size is shown for a subset of rows, as once, few, many or a class of expanded clone.

TRBJ2-7 | NA | TRBV4-2 | TRBD2 | CASSTPGGTHPYEQYF | TGTGCCAGCAGCACTCCCGGGGGGACGCATCCCTACGAGCAGTACTTC
TRBJ2-7 | NA | TRBV7-3 | NA | CASSLNGPGPSYEQYF | TGTGCCAGCAGCTTAAATGGCCCAGGCCCCTCCTACGAGCAGTACTTC
TRBJ1-4 | once | TRBV7-2 | NA | CASSIGQRDNEKLFF | TGTGCCAGCAGCATTGGACAGCGAGATAATGAAAAACTGTTTTTT
TRBJ1-6 | once | TRBV11-3 | NA | CASSDTGRTLHF | TGTGCCAGCAGCGATACCGGGAGGACCCTCCACTTT
TRBJ2-1 | few | TRBV19 | TRBD2 | CASSITSGSRNEQFF | TGTGCCAGTAGTATCACTAGCGGGAGTAGGAATGAGCAGTTCTTC
TRBJ2-1 | NA | TRBV5-1 | TRBD2 | CASSATSGIYNEQFF | TGCGCCAGCAGCGCCACTAGCGGGATCTACAATGAGCAGTTCTTC
TRBJ1-2 | NA | TRBV19 | NA | CASSTFQGTGYTF | TGTGCCAGTAGTACCTTCCAGGGGACAGGCTACACCTTC
TRBJ1-4 | NA | TRBV30 | TRBD1 | CAWSQSQGAGKLFF | TGTGCCTGGAGCCAAAGCCAGGGGGCAGGAAAACTGTTTTTT
TRBJ2-3 | NA | TRBV9 | TRBD1 | CASSRGLIPDTQYF | TGTGCCAGCAGCAGGGGGCTAATCCCAGATACGCAGTATTTT
TRBJ2-7 | NA | TRBV5-1 | NA | CASSLDYGEQYF | TGCGCCAGCAGCTTGGATTACGGGGAGCAGTACTTC
TRBJ1-2 | NA | TRBV7-2 | TRBD1 | CASRGQGANYGYTF | TGTGCCAGCAGAGGACAGGGGGCGAACTATGGCTACACCTTC
TRBJ1-1 | few | TRBV19 | NA | CASSSHGGRGNTEAFF | TGTGCCAGTAGTTCTCATGGGGGCAGAGGGAACACTGAAGCTTTCTTT
TRBJ1-2 | NA | TRBV7-9 | NA | CSSSLAGAPYGYTF | TGTTCCAGCAGCTTAGCAGGGGCTCCCTATGGCTACACCTTC
TRBJ1-5 | NA | TRBV25-1 | TRBD1 | CASSLDRMSNQPQHF | TGTGCCAGCAGCCTGGACAGGATGAGCAATCAGCCCCAGCATTTT
TRBJ2-4 | NA | TRBV10-1 | NA | CASSESRPARFAKNIQYF | TGCGCCAGCAGTGAGTCGAGGCCGGCTCGTTTTGCCAAAAACATTCAGTACTTC
TRBJ1-1 | NA | TRBV5-6 | NA | CASSPDILSPIANFEAFF | TGTGCCAGCAGCCCGGACATTTTATCGCCTATAGCCAATTTTGAAGCTTTCTTT
TRBJ2-7 | NA | TRBV30 | NA | CAWSEDSSYEQYF | TGTGCCTGGAGTGAGGACAGCTCCTACGAGCAGTACTTC
TRBJ1-5 | NA | TRBV5-5 | TRBD1 | CASSLAGQGRGNQPQHF | TGTGCCAGCAGCTTGGCCGGACAGGGTAGGGGCAATCAGCCCCAGCATTTT
TRBJ2-2 | NA | TRBV4-3 | TRBD1 | CASSLQTGGSMFANTGELFF | TGCGCCAGCAGCCTTCAGACAGGGGGCTCCATGTTCGCGAACACCGGGGAGCTGTTTTTT
TRBJ1-2 | NA | TRBV11-2 | NA | CASSPFTQSTNYGYTF | TGTGCCAGCAGCCCCTTTACCCAGTCCACTAACTATGGCTACACCTTC
TRBJ1-1 | NA | TRBV15 | TRBD1 | CATSRDLGGPEAFF | TGTGCCACCAGCAGAGATCTAGGGGGCCCTGAAGCTTTCTTT
TRBJ2-7 | NA | TRBV5-6 | NA | CASSLYGGQGAYEQYF | TGTGCCAGCAGCTTGTATGGGGGGCAGGGGGCCTACGAGCAGTACTTC
TRBJ2-1 | NA | TRBV7-2 | TRBD1 | CASSFIGTGSEQFF | TGTGCCAGCAGCTTTATCGGGACAGGGAGTGAGCAGTTCTTC
TRBJ2-5 | NA | TRBV5-1 | TRBD2 | CASSLSTSGTETQYF | TGCGCCAGCAGCTTGTCTACTAGCGGGACAGAGACCCAGTACTTC
TRBJ2-5 | NA | TRBV7-9 | TRBD1 | CASSLTGQGGKTQYF | TGTGCCAGCAGCTTAACGGGACAGGGTGGGAAGACCCAGTACTTC
TRBJ2-7 | NA | TRBV30 | TRBD1 | CAWRRIRDRGFEQYF | TGTGCCTGGAGGAGAATCCGGGACAGGGGTTTCGAGCAGTACTTC
TRBJ2-1 | NA | TRBV12-5 | TRBD1 | CASGLVPRQGIYNEQFF | TGTGCTAGTGGTTTGGTCCCTCGACAGGGGATATACAATGAGCAGTTCTTC
TRBJ2-1 | NA | TRBV29-1 | TRBD2 | CSVGASGANEQFF | TGCAGCGTTGGAGCTAGCGGGGCGAATGAGCAGTTCTTC